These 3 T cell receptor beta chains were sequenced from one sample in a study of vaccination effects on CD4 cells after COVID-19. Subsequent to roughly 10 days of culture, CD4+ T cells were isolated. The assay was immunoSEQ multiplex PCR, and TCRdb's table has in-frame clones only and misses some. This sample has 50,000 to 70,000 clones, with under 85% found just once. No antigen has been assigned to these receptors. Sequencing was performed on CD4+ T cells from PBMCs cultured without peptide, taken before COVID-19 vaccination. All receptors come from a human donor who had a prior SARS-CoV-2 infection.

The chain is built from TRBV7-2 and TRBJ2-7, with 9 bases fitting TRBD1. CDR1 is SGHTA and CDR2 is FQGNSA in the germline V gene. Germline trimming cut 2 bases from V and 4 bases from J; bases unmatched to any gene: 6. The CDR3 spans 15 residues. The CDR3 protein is CASSLMGQGTYEQYF. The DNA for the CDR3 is TGTGCCAGCAGCTTAATGGGACAGGGTACTTACGAGCAGTACTTC.

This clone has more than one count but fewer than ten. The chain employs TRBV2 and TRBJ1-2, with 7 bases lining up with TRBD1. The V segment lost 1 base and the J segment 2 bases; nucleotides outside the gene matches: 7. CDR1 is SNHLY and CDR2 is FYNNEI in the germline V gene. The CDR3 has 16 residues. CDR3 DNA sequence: TGTGCCAGCAGTGAAGGCCATAGACAGGGAAACTATGGCTACACCTTC. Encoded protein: CASSEGHRQGNYGYTF.

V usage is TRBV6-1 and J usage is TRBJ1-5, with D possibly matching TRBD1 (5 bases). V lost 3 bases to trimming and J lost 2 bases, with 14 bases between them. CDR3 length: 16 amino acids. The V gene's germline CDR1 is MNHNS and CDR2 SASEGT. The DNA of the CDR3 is TGTGCCAGCAGTGACCGAATTGTGGGGGGCAATCAGCCCCAGCATTTT. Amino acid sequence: CASSDRIVGGNQPQHF.